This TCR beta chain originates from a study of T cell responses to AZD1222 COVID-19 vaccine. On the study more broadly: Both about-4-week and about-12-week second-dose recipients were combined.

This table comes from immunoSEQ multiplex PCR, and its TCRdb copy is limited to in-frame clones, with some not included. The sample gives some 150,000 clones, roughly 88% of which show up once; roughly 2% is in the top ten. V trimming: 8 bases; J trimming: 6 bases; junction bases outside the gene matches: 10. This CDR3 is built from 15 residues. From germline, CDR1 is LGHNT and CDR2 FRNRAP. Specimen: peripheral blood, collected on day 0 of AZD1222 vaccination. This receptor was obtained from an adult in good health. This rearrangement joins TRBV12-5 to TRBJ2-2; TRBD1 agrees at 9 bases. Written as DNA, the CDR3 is TGTGCTAGTACCGCGGGGACAGGGCGGTCCGGGGAGCTGTTTTTT. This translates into CASTAGTGRSGELFF. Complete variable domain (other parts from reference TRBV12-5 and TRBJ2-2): DARVTQTPRHKVTEMGQEVTMRCQPILGHNTVFWYRQTMMQGLELLAYFRNRAPLDDSGMPKDRFSAEMPDATLATLKIQPSEPRDSAVYFCASTAGTGRSGELFFGEGSRLTVL.